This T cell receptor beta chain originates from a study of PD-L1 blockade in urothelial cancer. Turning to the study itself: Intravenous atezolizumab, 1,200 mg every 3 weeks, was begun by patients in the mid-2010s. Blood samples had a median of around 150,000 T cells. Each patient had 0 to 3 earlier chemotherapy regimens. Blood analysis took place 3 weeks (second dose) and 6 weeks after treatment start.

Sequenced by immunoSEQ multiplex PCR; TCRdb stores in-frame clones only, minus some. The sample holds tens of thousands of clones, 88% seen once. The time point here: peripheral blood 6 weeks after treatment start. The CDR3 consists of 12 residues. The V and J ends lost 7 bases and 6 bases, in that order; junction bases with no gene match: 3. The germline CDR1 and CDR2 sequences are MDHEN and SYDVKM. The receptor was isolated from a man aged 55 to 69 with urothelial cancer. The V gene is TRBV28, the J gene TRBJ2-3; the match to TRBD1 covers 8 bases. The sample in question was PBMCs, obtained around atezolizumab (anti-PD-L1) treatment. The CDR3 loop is CASTPGGDTQYF. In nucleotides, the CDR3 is TGTGCCAGCACCCCAGGGGGCGATACGCAGTATTTT.